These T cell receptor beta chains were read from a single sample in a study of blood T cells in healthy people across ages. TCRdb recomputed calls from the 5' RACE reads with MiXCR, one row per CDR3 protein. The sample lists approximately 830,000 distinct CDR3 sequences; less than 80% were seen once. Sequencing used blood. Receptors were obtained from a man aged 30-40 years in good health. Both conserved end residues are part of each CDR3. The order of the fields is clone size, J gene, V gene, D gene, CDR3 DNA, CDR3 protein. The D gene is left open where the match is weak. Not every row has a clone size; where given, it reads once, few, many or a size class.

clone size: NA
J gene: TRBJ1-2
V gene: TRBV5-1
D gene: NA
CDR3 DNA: TGCGCCAGCAGACTGGACACCTATGGCTACACCTTC
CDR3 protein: CASRLDTYGYTF

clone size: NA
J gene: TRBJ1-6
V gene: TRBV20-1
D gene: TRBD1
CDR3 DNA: TGCAGTGCTATCGGGACAGGGGGCGGATCACCCCTCCACTTT
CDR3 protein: CSAIGTGGGSPLHF

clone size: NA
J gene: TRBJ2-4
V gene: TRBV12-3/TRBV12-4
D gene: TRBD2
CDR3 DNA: TGTGCCAGCAGTTCCCCGGGGGGGGCCGTTTATGAGCAGTACTTC
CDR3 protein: CASSSPGGAVYEQYF

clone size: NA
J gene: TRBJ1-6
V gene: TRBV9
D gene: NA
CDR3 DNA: TGTGCCAGCACCAGAGAGAGCTCCTATAATTCACCCCTCCACTTT
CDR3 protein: CASTRESSYNSPLHF

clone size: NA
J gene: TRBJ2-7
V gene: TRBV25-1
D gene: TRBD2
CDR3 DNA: TGTGCCAGCAGTGAATCGGAGGGAGCGGGGACCCTCTACAATGAGCAGTACTTC
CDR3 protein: CASSESEGAGTLYNEQYF

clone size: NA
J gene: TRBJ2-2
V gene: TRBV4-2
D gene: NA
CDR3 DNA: TGTGCCAGCAGCCAAGTCCGAGCGGAGAACACCGGGGAGCTGTTTTTT
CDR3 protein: CASSQVRAENTGELFF

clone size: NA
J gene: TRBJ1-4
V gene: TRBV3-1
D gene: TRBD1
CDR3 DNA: TGTGCCAGCGGCCAAGGGGACAGGGTCAATGAAAAACTGTTTTTT
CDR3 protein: CASGQGDRVNEKLFF

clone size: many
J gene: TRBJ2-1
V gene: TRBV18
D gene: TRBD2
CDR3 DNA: TGTGCCACCCACGGGGGGAACAATGAGCAGTTCTTC
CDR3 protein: CATHGGNNEQFF

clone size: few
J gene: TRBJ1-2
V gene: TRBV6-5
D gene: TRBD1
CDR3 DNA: TGTGCCAGCAGAGAAACGGACAGGTGGCTGGGCTACACCTTC
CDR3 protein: CASRETDRWLGYTF

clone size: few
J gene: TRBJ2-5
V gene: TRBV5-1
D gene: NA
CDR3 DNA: TGCGCCAGCAGCTTGGGAAATAGGGGAGAGACCCAGTACTTC
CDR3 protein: CASSLGNRGETQYF

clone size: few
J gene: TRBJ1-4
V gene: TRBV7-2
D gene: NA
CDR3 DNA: TGTGCCAGCAGTCCCGATGCAACTAATGAAAAACTGTTTTTT
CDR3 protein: CASSPDATNEKLFF

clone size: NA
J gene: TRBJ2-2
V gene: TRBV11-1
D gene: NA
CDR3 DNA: TGTGCCAGCAGCTTTGCGCCCAGCGGCCCGCACACCGGGGAGCTGTTTTTT
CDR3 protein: CASSFAPSGPHTGELFF

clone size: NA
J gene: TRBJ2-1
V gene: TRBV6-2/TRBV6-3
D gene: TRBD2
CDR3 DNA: TGTGCCAGCAGTGCGAACCTAGCGGGGGGTTGTGGGCAGTTCTTC
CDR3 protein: CASSANLAGGCGQFF

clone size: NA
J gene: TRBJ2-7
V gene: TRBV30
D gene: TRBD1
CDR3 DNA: TGTGCCTGGAGTGCACAGGAGACAGGGATCTACGAGCAGTACTTC
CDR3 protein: CAWSAQETGIYEQYF

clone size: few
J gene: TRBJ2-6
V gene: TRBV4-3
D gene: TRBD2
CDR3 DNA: TGCGCCAGCAGCCCTGCCTCGCGGGGGGGCTTTGCTGGGGCCAACGTCCTGACTTTC
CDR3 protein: CASSPASRGGFAGANVLTF

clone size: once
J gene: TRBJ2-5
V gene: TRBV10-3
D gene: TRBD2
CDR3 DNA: TGTGCCATCAGTCCCGGGACTAGCGGGGACCTGTACCAAGAGACCCGGTACTTC
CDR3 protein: CAISPGTSGDLYQETRYF

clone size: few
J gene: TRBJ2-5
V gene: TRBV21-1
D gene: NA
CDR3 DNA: TGTGCCAGCAGCAAAGGCGGTTGGAGATTTGAGACCCAGTACTTC
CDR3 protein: CASSKGGWRFETQYF

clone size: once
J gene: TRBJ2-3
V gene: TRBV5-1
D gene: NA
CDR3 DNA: TGCGCCAGCAGCTTAGAAGGCAGGAGCACAGATACGCAGTATTTT
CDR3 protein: CASSLEGRSTDTQYF

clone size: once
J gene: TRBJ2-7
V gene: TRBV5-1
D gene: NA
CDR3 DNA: TGCGCCAGCAGCATGGACAGTACCCTTTACGAGCAGTACTTC
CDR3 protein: CASSMDSTLYEQYF

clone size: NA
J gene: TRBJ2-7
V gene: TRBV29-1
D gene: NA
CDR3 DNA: TGCAGCGTTGAAGACAGCAAGGGCTACGAGCAGTACTTC
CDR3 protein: CSVEDSKGYEQYF

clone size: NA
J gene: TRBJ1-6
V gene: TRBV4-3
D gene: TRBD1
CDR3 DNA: TGCGCCAGCAGCCCAACCTTACAGGGGACGAATTCACCCCTCCACTTT
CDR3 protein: CASSPTLQGTNSPLHF

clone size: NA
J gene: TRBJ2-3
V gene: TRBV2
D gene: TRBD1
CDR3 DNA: TGTGCCGGCAGTGAACGAGGGGGCGAGGGTACGCAGTATTTT
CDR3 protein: CAGSERGGEGTQYF

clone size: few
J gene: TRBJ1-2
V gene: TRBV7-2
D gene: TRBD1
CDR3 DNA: TGTGCCAGCAGCTTAGCGCAGGGGGAAAACTATGGCTACACCTTC
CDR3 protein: CASSLAQGENYGYTF

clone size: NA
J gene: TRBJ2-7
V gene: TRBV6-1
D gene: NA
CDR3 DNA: TGTGCCAGCAGTGAAGTTGACAGACTTACCTACGAGCAGTACTTC
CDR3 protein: CASSEVDRLTYEQYF

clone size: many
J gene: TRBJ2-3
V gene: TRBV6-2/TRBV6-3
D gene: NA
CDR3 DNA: TGTGCCAGCACCTACGTATACACGATCGGACGTAAACGGGATACGCAGTATTTT
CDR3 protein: CASTYVYTIGRKRDTQYF

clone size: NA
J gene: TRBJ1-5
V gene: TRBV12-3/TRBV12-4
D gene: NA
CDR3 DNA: TGTGCCAGCAGTCGCCAAGATTATCAGCCCCAGCATTTT
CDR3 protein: CASSRQDYQPQHF

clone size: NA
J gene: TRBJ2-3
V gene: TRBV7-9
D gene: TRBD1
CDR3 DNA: TGTGCCAGCAGCTTAAAGGGGGCCGGAACAGATACGCAGTATTTT
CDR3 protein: CASSLKGAGTDTQYF

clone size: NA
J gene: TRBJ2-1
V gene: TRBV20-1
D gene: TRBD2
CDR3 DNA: TGCAGTGCTGGGTACCCTCTAGCGGGGGGAGACAATGAGCAGTTCTTC
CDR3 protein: CSAGYPLAGGDNEQFF

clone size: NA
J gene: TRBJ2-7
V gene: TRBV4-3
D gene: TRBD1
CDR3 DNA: TGCGCCAGCAGCCAACAGACAGGGGGAAGAGGCGAGCAGTACTTC
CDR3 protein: CASSQQTGGRGEQYF

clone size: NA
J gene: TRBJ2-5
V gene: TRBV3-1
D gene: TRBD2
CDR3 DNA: TGTGCCAGCAGGTTACTAGCGGGGGGCGAGACCCAGTACTTC
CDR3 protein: CASRLLAGGETQYF

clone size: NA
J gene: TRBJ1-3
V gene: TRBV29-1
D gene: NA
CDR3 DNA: TGCAGCGTTGAAAAGGCAGGCGCCGAGGGGGGCACCATATATTTT
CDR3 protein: CSVEKAGAEGGTIYF

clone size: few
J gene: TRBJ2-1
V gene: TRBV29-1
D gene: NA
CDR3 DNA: TGCAGCGTTGATGCCGGGTTGAATGAGCAGTTCTTC
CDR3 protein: CSVDAGLNEQFF

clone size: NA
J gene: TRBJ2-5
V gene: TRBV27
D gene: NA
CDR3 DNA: TGTGCCAGCAGTCCCCGGACGGCTCCATGGGAGACCCAGTACTTC
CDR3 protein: CASSPRTAPWETQYF

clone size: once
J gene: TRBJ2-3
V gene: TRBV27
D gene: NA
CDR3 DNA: TGTGCCAGCATCGGGACTGATACCACAGATACGCAGTATTTT
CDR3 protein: CASIGTDTTDTQYF

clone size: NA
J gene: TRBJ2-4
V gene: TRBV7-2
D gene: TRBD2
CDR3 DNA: TGTGCCTGCGCTAGCGGGGGCCTAACAAACATTCAGTACTTC
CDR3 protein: CACASGGLTNIQYF

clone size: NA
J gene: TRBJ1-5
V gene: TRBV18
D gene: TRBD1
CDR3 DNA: TGTGCCAGCTCCGGACAGGAGTTACAGCCCCAGCATTTT
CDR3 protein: CASSGQELQPQHF

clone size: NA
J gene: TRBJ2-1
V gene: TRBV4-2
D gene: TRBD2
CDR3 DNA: TGTGCCAGCAGCCAACCGGCGGGGGGGCTTAGGTACAATGAGCAGTTCTTC
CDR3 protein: CASSQPAGGLRYNEQFF

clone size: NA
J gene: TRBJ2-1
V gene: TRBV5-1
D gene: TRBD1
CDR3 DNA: TGCGCCAGCAGCGGGACAGGGCCGGATGAGCAGTTCTTC
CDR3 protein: CASSGTGPDEQFF

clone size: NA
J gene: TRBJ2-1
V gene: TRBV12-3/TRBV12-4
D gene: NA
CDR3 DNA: TGTGCCAGCAGTTTTGCCGCCCTTAACGTTTTCTCCTACAATGAGCAGTTCTTC
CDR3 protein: CASSFAALNVFSYNEQFF

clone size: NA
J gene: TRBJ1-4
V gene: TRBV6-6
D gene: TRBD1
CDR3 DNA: TGTGCCAGCAGTTACTCCGGGACAGGGTACGAAAAACTGTTTTTT
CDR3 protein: CASSYSGTGYEKLFF

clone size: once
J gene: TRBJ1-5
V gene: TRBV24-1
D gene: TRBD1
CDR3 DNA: TGTGCCACCAGTGGGACAGGACTGAATCAGCCCCAGCATTTT
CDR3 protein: CATSGTGLNQPQHF

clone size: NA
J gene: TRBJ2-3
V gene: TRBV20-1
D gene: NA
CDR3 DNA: TGCAGTGCTAGAGATTTTGTTGGGGAATCAGATACGCAGTATTTT
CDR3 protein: CSARDFVGESDTQYF

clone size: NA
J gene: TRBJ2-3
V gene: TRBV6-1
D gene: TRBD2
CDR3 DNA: TGTGCCAGCAGTGAAAGAAGCGGGGGTGGAGATACGCAGTATTTT
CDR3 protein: CASSERSGGGDTQYF

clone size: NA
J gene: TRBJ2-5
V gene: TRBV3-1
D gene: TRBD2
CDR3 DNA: TGTGCCAGCAGCCAAGAGTTGGTAGCGGGAGTCCAAGAGACCCAGTACTTC
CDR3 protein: CASSQELVAGVQETQYF

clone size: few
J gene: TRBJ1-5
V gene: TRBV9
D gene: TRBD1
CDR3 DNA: TGTGCCAGCAGCGTAGCCGGGACAGGGGTCCAGCCCCAGCATTTT
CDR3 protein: CASSVAGTGVQPQHF

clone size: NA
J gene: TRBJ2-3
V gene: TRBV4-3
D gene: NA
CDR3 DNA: TGCGCCAGCAGCCCCCGGGGGTTCTCCACAGATACGCAGTATTTT
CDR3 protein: CASSPRGFSTDTQYF

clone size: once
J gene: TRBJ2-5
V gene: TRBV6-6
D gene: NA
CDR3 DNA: TGTGCCAGCAGTTACCCCAAGGGCCAGGAGACCCAGTACTTC
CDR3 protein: CASSYPKGQETQYF

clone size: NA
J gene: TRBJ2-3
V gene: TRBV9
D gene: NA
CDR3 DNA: TGTGCCAGCAGCGTAGAAACAGGTACGAATCAGCCCCAGTATTTT
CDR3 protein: CASSVETGTNQPQYF

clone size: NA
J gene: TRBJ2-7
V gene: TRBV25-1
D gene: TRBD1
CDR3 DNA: TGTGCCAGCAGTGAATTGGGAGACAGGGCCGGCGAGCAGTACTTC
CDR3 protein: CASSELGDRAGEQYF